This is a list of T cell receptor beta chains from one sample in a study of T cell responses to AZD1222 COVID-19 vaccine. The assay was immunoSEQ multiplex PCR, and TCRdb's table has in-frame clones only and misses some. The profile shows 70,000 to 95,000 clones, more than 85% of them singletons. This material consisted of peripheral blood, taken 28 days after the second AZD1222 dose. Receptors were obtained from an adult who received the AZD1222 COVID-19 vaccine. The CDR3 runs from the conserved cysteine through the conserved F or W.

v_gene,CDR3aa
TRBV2,CASSGQGFYEQYF
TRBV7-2,CASSLGGRRGNQPQHF
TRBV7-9,CASSLGTGELFF
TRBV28,CASSLPRNTEAFF
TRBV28,CASSSNPLAEGKDTQYF
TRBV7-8,CASSSVGPTGELFF
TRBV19,CASSIGPAGVYEQYF
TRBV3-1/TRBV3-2,CASSPQNWNEAFF
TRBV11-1,CASSHNKGANTEAFF
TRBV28,CASSLVARTYEQYF
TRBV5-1,CASSLTTGSGTDTQYF
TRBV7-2,CASSLDRRPEAFF
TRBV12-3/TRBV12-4,CASSLGQTYEQYF
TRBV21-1,CASSPPPRRTGAMNTEAFF
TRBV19,CASSIDGGRRETQYF
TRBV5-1,CASSLARGRSGYTF
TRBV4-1,CASSQTRPETQYF
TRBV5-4,CASSTLRTSGNNEQFF
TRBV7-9,CASSRQNRNSPLHF
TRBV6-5,CASSRDGFSNQPQHF
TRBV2,CASIEGPSTDTQYF
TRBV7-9,CASSWSPDELEQYF
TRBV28,CASRPGNSGNTIYF
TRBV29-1,CSVEGPGSQYEQYF
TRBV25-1,CASSDYRVAGAYTF
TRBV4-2,CASSSTSEDTQYF
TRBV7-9,CASSLRDVNSYNSPLHF
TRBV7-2,CASSLVGRGGGELFF
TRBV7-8,CASSFSRGWDTEAFF
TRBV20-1,CSAPNINEQYF
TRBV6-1,CASSEARGGRGKDEQYF
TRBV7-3,CASSLQGGNEQFF
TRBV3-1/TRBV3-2,CASSQDRSGRAIADTQYF
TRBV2,CASSSTSWEVSGNTIYF
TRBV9,CASSVDRGLGSYNSPLHF
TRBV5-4,CASSSGPVASYEQYF
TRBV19,CASSAPGQVQNIQYF
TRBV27,CASSLLPGQGAETQYF
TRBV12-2,CASRFQDSYEQYF
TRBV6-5,CASSYGVYNEQFF
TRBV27,CASSSDRDRFRYGYTF
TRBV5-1,CASSLELAETGELFF
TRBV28,CATLPGTEYGQYF
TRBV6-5,CASSSKRDKNTGELFF
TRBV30,CAWSSRSHSFAEQFF
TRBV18,CASSPQLTGNTEAFF
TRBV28,CASSFPGQTTKNIQYF
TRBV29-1,CSVEPGTGNEKLFF
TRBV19,CASSPGTVGYTF
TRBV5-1,CASSLVGADRGEKLFF
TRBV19,CASSRSGGTLNNEQFF
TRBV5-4,CASSPRDRADYEQYF
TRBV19,CASSMRTGGTGELFF
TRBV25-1,CASSTPGQGWPQHF
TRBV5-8,CASSTGYNEQFF
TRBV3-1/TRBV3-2,CASSLDGSYEQYF
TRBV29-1,CSVGTGREQYF